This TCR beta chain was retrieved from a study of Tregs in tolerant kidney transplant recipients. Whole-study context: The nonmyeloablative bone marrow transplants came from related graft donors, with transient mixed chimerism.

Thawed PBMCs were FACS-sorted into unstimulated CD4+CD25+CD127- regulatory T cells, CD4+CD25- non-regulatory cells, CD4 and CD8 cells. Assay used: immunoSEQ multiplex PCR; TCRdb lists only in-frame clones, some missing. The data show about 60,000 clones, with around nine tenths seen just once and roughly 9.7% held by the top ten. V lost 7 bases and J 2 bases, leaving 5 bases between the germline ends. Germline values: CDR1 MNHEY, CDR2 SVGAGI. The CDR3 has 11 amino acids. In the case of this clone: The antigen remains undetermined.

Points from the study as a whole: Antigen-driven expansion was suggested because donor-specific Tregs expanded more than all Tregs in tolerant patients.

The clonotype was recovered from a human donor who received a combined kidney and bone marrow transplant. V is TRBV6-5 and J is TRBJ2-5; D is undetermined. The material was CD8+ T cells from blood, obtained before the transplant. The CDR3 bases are TGTGCCAGCACCCTTCAAGAGACCCAGTACTTC. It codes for CASTLQETQYF.